This T cell receptor beta chain was identified during a study of blood T cell repertoires in COVID-19. The repertoire was sequenced with immunoSEQ multiplex PCR; TCRdb's copy has only in-frame clones and lacks some. Of hundreds of thousands of clones listed, 80% to 90% were seen once; the top ten hold about 2.2%. Germline V CDR1 and CDR2: MDHEN, SYDVKM. The CDR3 covers 14 residues. V gave up 4 bases and J gave up 10 bases, with 14 bases separating them. Sequenced sample: PBMCs or T cells enriched from blood (not recorded which). This rearrangement joins TRBV28 to TRBJ1-6; D remains ambiguous. This clonotype was sampled from a woman aged 18-35 years who had recovered from COVID-19. The CDR3 loop reads CASSSKGAWSPLHF. The CDR3 bases are TGTGCCAGCAGTTCCAAGGGAGCCTGGTCACCCCTCCACTTT.